This T cell receptor (beta chain) derives from a study of T cells after yellow fever vaccination. Turning to the study itself: Using CD3, CD45RA, CCR7 and CD95, the EM, EMRA, CM and Tscm memory subsets were sorted.

This clonotype appeared many times. Each CDR3 protein gets one entry after TCRdb re-called the 5' RACE reads with MiXCR. The sample lists just over 25,000 distinct CDR3 sequences; under 5.5% were seen once. The receptor was derived from a man younger than 40 who received the YFV17D yellow fever vaccine. Material: PBMCs, either bulk or a sorted T-cell subset (CD4+, CD8+, memory, or dextramer-sorted; not recorded which), obtained 15 days after the yellow fever booster vaccination.

CDR3 protein: CASSQGGYNEQFF. The DNA for the CDR3 is TGTGCCAGCAGCCAAGGGGGCTACAATGAGCAGTTCTTC. The V and J genes are TRBV3-1 and TRBJ2-1, with no clear D. Germline CDR1 is LGHDT and CDR2 is YNNKEL (reference sequence). The CDR3 contains 13 residues. V lost 1 base and J 3 bases, leaving 4 bases between the germline ends.